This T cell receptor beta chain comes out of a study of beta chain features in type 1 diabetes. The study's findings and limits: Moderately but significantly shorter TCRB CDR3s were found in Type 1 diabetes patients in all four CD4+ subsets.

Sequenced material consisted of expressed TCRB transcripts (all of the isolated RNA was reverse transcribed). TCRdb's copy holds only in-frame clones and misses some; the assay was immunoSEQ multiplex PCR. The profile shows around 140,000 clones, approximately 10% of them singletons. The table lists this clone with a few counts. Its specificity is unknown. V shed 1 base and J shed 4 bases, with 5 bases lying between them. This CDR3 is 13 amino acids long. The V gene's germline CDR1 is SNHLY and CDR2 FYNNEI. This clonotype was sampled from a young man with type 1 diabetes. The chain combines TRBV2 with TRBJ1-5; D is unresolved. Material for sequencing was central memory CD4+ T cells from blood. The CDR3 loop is CASSEGGNQPQHF. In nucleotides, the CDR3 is TGTGCCAGCAGTGAAGGCGGGAATCAGCCCCAGCATTTT.